This entry features one TCR beta chain sequence. Its antigen specificity is not known. No base quality information exists; no much larger clone differs at one position. From V the trimming removes 6 bases and from J it removes 0 bases, while the gene matches leave 9 bases of the junction unaccounted for. The germline V gene (reference sequence) provides CDR1 DFQATT and CDR2 SNEGSKA. The CDR3, from cysteine to phenylalanine, totals 16 residues. Only the CDR3 part of the read is kept: 48 bases, read in frame from the first base. This specimen's time point label, interpreted: sample taken at primary tumor resection. For TCR sequencing, whole RNA was extracted from tumor and nontumor lung tissue, or from cryopreserved PBMC samples, and no cell sorting was done. Donors were some 70 patients with early-stage, untreated non-small cell lung cancer from the lung TRACERx cohort. Only patients with enough RNA available from two or more tumor regions were chosen for TCR sequencing.

These data are taken from a study of spatial heterogeneity in lung cancer (dated by TCRdb to the late 2010s). With respect to the entire study: Beta-chain transcripts were consistently detected in greater numbers than alpha-chain transcripts, which likely reflects a higher abundance of beta-chain transcripts. In the raw uncorrected reads, each unique combination of TCR and UMI appeared more than ten times on average. The study quantitatively compared TCR alpha and beta repertoires across multiple tumor regions, matched nontumor lung and blood in non-small cell lung cancer. Nonsynonymous mutation counts, determined by whole-exome sequencing of tumor tissue, were related to features of the TCR repertoire. Both alpha and beta chains were TCR-sequenced in hundreds of tumor regions, some 64 matched nontumor lung samples and around 50 PBMC samples obtained at surgery.

Library preparation employed 5' RACE. Sequencing took place on a NextSeq 500. The TCR library protocol attached a unique molecular identifier to each TCR cDNA molecule to allow correction of PCR and sequencing errors. Under the source paper's analysis protocol: Decombinator tools were used for TCR identification, UMI-based error correction and CDR3 extraction. TCRs above a frequency of 2 per 1,000, corresponding to the top 1% of the tumor frequency distribution, were defined as expanded. Each repertoire was subsampled 100 times to 5,000 TCRs, after which Renyi diversity was computed with the R vegan package. CDR3 similarity networks were constructed using string-kernel similarity of amino acid triplets, with links drawn between CDR3s whose pairwise similarity was above 0.82. Clones were called with MiXCR by TCRdb after fastp trimmed the public reads at Q25, and only in-frame beta chains were retained. Merged by CDR3 protein, the rows form single entries marked with the most common genes and DNA. The V and J calls, along with clone size, are taken from TCRdb and not from the paper's own processing. The sample table lists about 80,000 distinct CDR3 sequences, about 20% of them with a count of one. The ten largest clones represent roughly 5.6% of the sample.

Study-wide conclusions, independent of this receptor: Ubiquitous expanded tumor TCRs were detected in blood more often at tumor resection than at routine follow-up. Additional single-cell paired TCR alpha and beta sequencing was considered necessary to confirm, at a functional level, the hypothesis that regional TCRs recognize regional mutations.

The specimen was PBMCs, collected at surgery. The rearranged chain carries TRBV20-1 and TRBJ2-1; 9 central nucleotides agree with TRBD2. This sequence originates from a male donor with early-stage non-small cell lung cancer. The nucleotide sequence is TGCAGTGCCAGGGTCTTAGCGGGAGACTCCTACAATGAGCAGTTCTTC. It is translated as CSARVLAGDSYNEQFF.